Given below is one T cell receptor (beta chain) in context. Its matching antigen is unknown. Expansion with viral peptide pools was applied to antigen-specific CD4+ T cells by the ViraFEST assay prior to sequencing. With roughly nine days of culture completed, CD4+ T cells were isolated. Either the BNT162b2 or mRNA-1273 vaccine was given to participants in two doses. This sample is drawn from a study of vaccination effects on CD4 cells after COVID-19. TCRdb's copy holds only in-frame clones and misses some; the assay was immunoSEQ multiplex PCR. The data contain tens of thousands of clones, about three quarters of them singletons. Sequenced material: CD4+ T cells from PBMCs cultured with HCoV-229E spike peptides, taken after COVID-19 vaccination. The sequence was collected from a human donor who received a COVID-19 vaccine.

CDR3 nucleotide sequence: TGCGCCAGCAGTGAAATTTCCCGAGGGAACACTGAAGCTTTCTTT. Amino acid sequence: CASSEISRGNTEAFF. The chain combines TRBV10-2 with TRBJ1-1; no definite D call. Germline loops: CDR1 WSHSY, CDR2 SAAADI. This CDR3 contains 15 residues. Trimming took 3 bases from V and 1 from J, leaving 12 bases between them.